These 20 T cell receptor beta chains originate from one sample sequenced in a study of T cell clonality in common variable immunodeficiency. Profiling relied on immunoSEQ multiplex PCR, and the TCRdb table lists in-frame clones only, not all of them. Listed for the sample are approximately 56,000 clones, none seen a single time. Sequencing used peripheral blood mononuclear cells. Every receptor here comes from a person aged 18 to 75 in good health.

This clone was seen ten or more times. The sequenced fragment ends 3 residues before the CDR3 boundary, so the rest is inferred from the germline J gene. The V call is TRBV19, the J call TRBJ1-4; 7 bases are shared with TRBD1. V lost 5 bases, J lost 5 bases, and 8 bases stayed unmatched. This CDR3 region has 15 residues. Germline lookup yields CDR1 LNHDA and CDR2 SQIVND (reference sequence). The CDR3 region is CASSDDREVNEKLFF. The sequenced CDR3 bases are TGTGCCAGTAGTGACGACAGGGAGGTGAATGAAAAA.

This clone was recorded many times. The CDR3 goes on 3 residues after the read ends, and that part is filled in from the germline J gene. This chain uses TRBV30 with TRBJ2-3; 8 bases align to TRBD2. This CDR3 has 15 amino acids. Trimming cost V 0 bases and J 5 bases; bases outside gene matches: 7. Germline lookup yields CDR1 GTSNPN and CDR2 SVGIG (reference sequence). CDR3 sequence reads: CAWSVAAGDVDTQYF. The part of the CDR3 DNA that was read is TGTGCCTGGAGTGTGGCAGCGGGGGACGTAGATACG.

This clone was counted at least ten times. The read halts 3 residues ahead of the CDR3 end, with the missing end drawn from the germline J gene. The chain has TRBV20-1 and TRBJ2-2; 10 bases line up with TRBD2. The germline V gene has CDR1 DFQATT and CDR2 SNEGSKA (reference sequence). CDR3 length: 15 residues. The trim removed 5 bases at V and 3 bases at J, leaving 6 bases unmatched. The CDR3 is CSAPSSGGDTGELFF. Incomplete CDR3 DNA: TGCAGTGCTCCCTCTAGCGGGGGTGACACCGGGGAG.

This clone appeared many times. The read ends 3 residues early relative to the CDR3; the germline J gene fills the gap. The V call is TRBV18, the J call TRBJ2-5, with D possibly being TRBD1 (5 bases). CDR1 and CDR2 from the germline V gene are KGHSH and LQKENI. V lost 3 bases to trimming and J lost 5 bases, with 10 bases between them. This CDR3 region has 13 residues. The DNA read from the CDR3 is TGTGCCAGCTCACCTATGGGGCGGGAGACC. Its translation is CASSPMGRET. The entire CDR3 is CASSPMGRETQYF.

This clone appeared many times. The read terminates 3 residues ahead of where the CDR3 ends, so the germline J gene completes it. V gene TRBV20-1 combines with J gene TRBJ1-1, with D possibly being TRBD1 (5 bases). The CDR3 loop spans 14 amino acids. Germline V gene data show CDR1 as DFQATT and CDR2 as SNEGSKA (reference sequence). The V end was cut by 2 bases, the J end by 4 bases, with 14 bases between. CDR3: CSARPAGLVTEAFF. The CDR3 DNA, read in part, is TGCAGTGCTAGACCCGCGGGACTCGTCACTGAA.

As concerns this clone: Read sequence stops 3 residues before the CDR3 end, and the germline J gene provides the missing end. V and J are TRBV5-1 and TRBJ2-3, with TRBD2 identical over 9 bases. With V trimmed by 8 bases and J by 1 base, 5 bases remained unmatched. Germline CDR1 SGHRS, CDR2 YFSETQ. The length of the CDR3 is 14 residues. The sequenced part of the CDR3 DNA is TGCGCCAGTTCAAAGCGGGGGGGCACAGATACG. It is translated as CASSKRGGTDT. The whole CDR3 region reads CASSKRGGTDTQYF. The entire variable domain, with the rest obtained from reference TRBV5-1 and TRBJ2-3, is as follows: KAGVTQTPRYLIKTRGQQVTLSCSPISGHRSVSWYQQTPGQGLQFLFEYFSETQRNKGNFPGRFSGRQFSNSRSEMNVSTLELGDSALYLCASSKRGGTDTQYFGPGTRLTVL.

This clone was counted many times. The CDR3 is cut off 3 residues early in the read; its end comes from the germline J gene. The J gene is TRBJ1-5, the V gene TRBV19, with no clear D. This CDR3 has 16 amino acids. The V end lost 9 bases, the J end lost 0 bases, and 18 bases lay between the germline ends. CDR1 and CDR2 (germline): LNHDA, SQIVND (reference sequence). The CDR3 reads CASLQPTQVSNQPQHF. Partial CDR3 DNA: TGTGCCAGCCTCCAACCGACCCAGGTTAGCAATCAGCCC.

This clone has at least ten counts. The CDR3 end falls 3 residues outside the read, so it is completed with the germline J gene. The chain uses TRBV5-4 and TRBJ1-2; no firm D call. The length of the CDR3 is 13 residues. Between the trimmed V and J ends, which lost 0 bases and 1 base, there was a span of 4 bases. Germline CDR1 and CDR2: SGHNT and YYREEE (reference sequence). The CDR3 protein is CASSLDGNYGYTF. The CDR3 DNA, read in part, is TGTGCCAGCAGCTTGGACGGTAACTATGGC.

This clone was detected many times. The CDR3 end is not reached by the read, which stops 3 residues before it; the germline J gene fills it in. The genes are TRBV18 and TRBJ1-1; a possible D gene is TRBD1 (6 bases). Germline V lookup: CDR1 KGHSH, CDR2 LQKENI. This CDR3 is built from 13 residues. Trimming left V 5 bases short and J 5 bases short, with 12 bases between. This chain's CDR3 is CASSSGAKTEAFF. The CDR3 bases that were read are TGTGCCAGCTCATCAGGGGCAAAGACTGAA. Drawing the rest from reference TRBV18 and TRBJ1-1, the complete variable domain is NAGVMQNPRHLVRRRGQEARLRCSPMKGHSHVYWYRQLPEEGLKFMVYLQKENIIDESGMPKERFSAEFPKEGPSILRIQQVVRGDSAAYFCASSSGAKTEAFFGQGTRLTVV.

As to this clone: The read ends 3 residues shy of where the CDR3 ends; the end is completed using the germline J gene. The chain links TRBV7-3 to TRBJ2-3, with 12 nucleotides matching TRBD2. The CDR3 consists of 14 residues. From germline, CDR1 is SGHTA and CDR2 FQGTGA. CDR3 sequence reads: CASSLTSGRETQYF. The part of the CDR3 DNA that was read is TGTGCCAGCAGCTTGACTAGCGGGAGAGAGACG.

Concerning this clone: The read halts 3 residues ahead of the CDR3 end, with the missing end drawn from the germline J gene. V and J are TRBV7-8 and TRBJ2-5; D is perhaps TRBD2 (6 bases). The CDR3 totals 14 residues. Germline V gene data show CDR1 as SGHVS and CDR2 as FQNEAQ. Trimming took off 5 bases at V and 2 bases at J, with 12 bases between the two ends. The DNA read from the CDR3 is TGTGCCAGCAGCACACGGGACTCTCAAGAGACC. Encoded protein: CASSTRDSQET. The whole CDR3 protein is CASSTRDSQETQYF.

About this clone itself: The CDR3 end is not reached by the read, which stops 3 residues before it; the germline J gene fills it in. The chain uses TRBV7-3 and TRBJ1-4; possible D gene TRBD1, 6 bases. There are 14 residues in the CDR3. Germline CDR1 SGHTA, CDR2 FQGTGA. CDR3 in amino acids: CASSLSRGASPLFF. The sequenced CDR3 bases are TGTGCCAGCAGCTTATCCAGGGGAGCTTCACCA.

Details on this clone: The CDR3 end falls 3 residues outside the read, so it is completed with the germline J gene. V and J are TRBV20-1 and TRBJ2-5; 7 bases match TRBD2. V lost 6 bases to trimming and J lost 2 bases; unmatched junction nucleotides: 9. From germline, CDR1 is DFQATT and CDR2 SNEGSKA (reference sequence). CDR3 length: 14 residues. The CDR3 bases that were read are TGCAGTGCCCCGACGCGGGACTATCAAGAGACC. It encodes CSAPTRDYQET. The complete CDR3 reads CSAPTRDYQETQYF.

Turning to this clone: The read finishes 3 residues shy of the CDR3 end, and the germline J gene is used to complete it. The J gene is TRBJ2-1, the V gene TRBV2; D perhaps matches TRBD2 (6 bases). Germline assignment: CDR1 SNHLY and CDR2 FYNNEI. Trimming took 4 bases from V and 5 from J, leaving 12 bases between them. The CDR3 runs to 14 residues. Partial CDR3 DNA: TGTGCCAGCAGTGTTCGGGGGTGGGACAATGAG. Encoded protein: CASSVRGWDNE. From start to end, the CDR3 is CASSVRGWDNEQFF.

In this sample, this clone turned up many times. The observed sequence ends 3 residues before the CDR3 terminus, with the missing tail filled in from the germline J gene. The chain recombines TRBV5-5 with TRBJ1-6; tentatively, D is TRBD1 (5 bases). CDR1 and CDR2 from the germline V gene are SGHKS and YYEKEE (reference sequence). The germline V and J ends were trimmed by 5 bases and 5 bases, with 14 bases remaining between them. The CDR3 length is 15 residues. The CDR3 bases that were read are TGTGCCAGCAGGCCTCCAGGGATCCATAATTCACCC. It specifies CASRPPGIHNSP. The complete CDR3 protein is CASRPPGIHNSPLHF.

This clone was detected many times. The read comes to an end 3 residues before the CDR3 does, leaving the germline J gene to fill in the end. This chain joins TRBV18 and TRBJ1-1; D gene unclear. This CDR3 has 12 amino acids. Looked up from germline, CDR1 is KGHSH and CDR2 is LQKENI. The CDR3 reads CASSPAPAEAFF. The part of the CDR3 DNA that was read is TGTGCCAGCTCACCGGCGCCAGCGGAA.

In its sample, this clone was seen many times. The read falls 3 residues short of the CDR3 end, and the missing part is taken from the germline J gene. The chain links TRBV2 to TRBJ2-5; the match to TRBD2 covers 7 bases. CDR1 and CDR2 from the germline V gene are SNHLY and FYNNEI. V lost 6 bases, J lost 3 bases, and 7 bases stayed unmatched. CDR3 length equals 14 residues. This CDR3 reads CASRVTLAEETQYF. The part of the CDR3 DNA that was read is TGTGCCAGCAGGGTCACCCTAGCGGAAGAGACC.

In its sample, this clone was seen many times. The CDR3 end is not reached by the read, which stops 3 residues before it; the germline J gene fills it in. Other nucleotide sequences from this sample produce the same CDR3. The rearrangement uses TRBV11-2 and TRBJ2-7; the D is unclear. CDR1 and CDR2 (germline): SGHAT, FQNNGV. V was shortened by 1 base and J by 1 base, with 8 bases between the two germline ends. The CDR3 covers 14 residues. The CDR3 bases that were read are TGTGCCAGCAGCTTAGGTCACAGTTCCTACGAG. This encodes CASSLGHSSYE. The full CDR3 protein is CASSLGHSSYEQYF.

Details on this clone: The read halts 3 residues ahead of the CDR3 end, with the missing end drawn from the germline J gene. The V gene is TRBV18, the J gene TRBJ2-7; 10 bases fit TRBD1. The CDR3 has 15 residues. V gave up 3 bases and J gave up 0 bases; unmatched junction bases: 2. From germline, CDR1 is KGHSH and CDR2 LQKENI. The CDR3 loop reads CASSPTGGSSYEQYF. The DNA read from the CDR3 is TGTGCCAGCTCACCGACAGGGGGCTCCTCCTACGAG.

There are many counts of this clone. The read comes to an end 3 residues before the CDR3 does, leaving the germline J gene to fill in the end. The chain recombines TRBV5-1 with TRBJ1-2, with TRBD1 matching over 7 bases. The CDR3 consists of 16 residues. Germline V gives CDR1 SGHRS, CDR2 YFSETQ. Trimming cost V 4 bases and J 5 bases; bases outside gene matches: 14. This CDR3 is CASSPPQGEAGYGYTF. CDR3 DNA, as far as it was read: TGCGCCAGCAGCCCTCCTCAGGGGGAGGCCGGATATGGC.